The 19 T cell receptor beta chains below come from one sample, sequenced in a study of response to subunit inactivated influenza vaccine. TCRdb processed the RT-PCR reads anew with MiXCR; each CDR3 protein has one entry. The sample consists of fewer than 700,000 distinct CDR3 sequences, over 10% of them appearing once. This material consisted of PBMCs from blood, taken about 40 days after vaccination. These receptors were obtained from a man in his fifties or sixties who received an inactivated influenza vaccine.

This clonotype turned up a few times. The genes are TRBV20-1 and TRBJ2-7; 11 bases match TRBD2. The germline V gene encodes CDR1 DFQATT and CDR2 SNEGSKA (reference sequence). CDR3 size: 15 residues. V gave up 3 bases and J gave up 3 bases; unmatched junction bases: 7. The CDR3 region has the DNA TGCAGTGCTAGCCAAACTAGCGGGGGAAGCTACGAGCAGTACTTC. It is translated as CSASQTSGGSYEQYF.

This clonotype was picked up a small number of times. The V gene is TRBV29-1, the J gene TRBJ2-7, with a possible D match to TRBD1 (5 bases). Looked up from germline, CDR1 is SQVTM and CDR2 is ANQGSEA. The CDR3 spans 14 residues. Between the trimmed V and J ends, which lost 6 bases and 4 bases, there was a span of 19 bases. The CDR3 spells CSVLIPDRGYEQYF. The DNA of the CDR3 is TGCAGCGTCCTTATTCCGGATAGGGGATACGAGCAGTACTTC.

The chain recombines TRBV18 with TRBJ2-5; perhaps TRBD2 as D (5 bases). Germline V lookup: CDR1 KGHSH, CDR2 LQKENI. The V and J ends lost 2 bases and 5 bases respectively, with 9 bases between them. This CDR3 contains 13 residues. CDR3: CASSPTLAETQYF. The CDR3 region has the DNA TGTGCCAGCTCACCAACCCTAGCCGAGACCCAGTACTTC.

The V call is TRBV27, the J call TRBJ2-2, with 8 bases identical to TRBD1. CDR1 and CDR2 (germline): MNHEY, SMNVEV (reference sequence). The CDR3 contains 14 residues. J gave up 6 bases and V 7 bases, and 7 bases lay outside the gene matches. CDR3 amino acids: CASIRTGSAGELFF. The CDR3 bases are TGTGCCAGCATTCGGACAGGGTCGGCCGGGGAGCTGTTTTTT.

This clonotype was seen a handful of times. This rearrangement joins TRBV20-1 to TRBJ2-7; possibly TRBD1 for D (5 bases). CDR1 is DFQATT, CDR2 SNEGSKA, per germline (reference sequence). V shed 0 bases and J shed 0 bases, with 12 bases lying between them. This CDR3 contains 15 residues. The CDR3 spells CSARDHRGSSYEQYF. The CDR3 coding sequence is TGCAGTGCTAGAGATCATAGGGGCTCCTCCTACGAGCAGTACTTC.

The chain uses TRBV7-2 and TRBJ2-7; 11 bases match TRBD2. V shed 2 bases, J shed 2 bases, and the junction held 5 bases outside the gene matches. The CDR3 runs 16 residues. Germline CDR1 is SGHTA and CDR2 is FQGNSA. Here the CDR3 DNA reads TGTGCCAGCAGCTTAAAAGGACTAGCGGGCCCCTACGAGCAGTACTTC. Translating it yields CASSLKGLAGPYEQYF.

The chain couples TRBV20-1 to TRBJ2-2; 13 bases are a match to TRBD2. CDR1 DFQATT and CDR2 SNEGSKA come from the germline V gene (reference sequence). Trimming took 2 bases from V and 0 from J; bases not matched to a gene: 6. This CDR3 has 18 residues. The DNA for the CDR3 is TGCAGTGCTAGACAACGGACTAGCGGGAGCACGAACACCGGGGAGCTGTTTTTT. It yields the protein CSARQRTSGSTNTGELFF.

This clonotype was found a few times. The chain links TRBV7-8 to TRBJ2-1, with D maybe TRBD2 (5 bases). The CDR3 covers 15 residues. Deletions cut 5 bases from V and 1 base from J, with 12 bases between. Germline V gene data show CDR1 as SGHVS and CDR2 as FQNEAQ. The CDR3 loop is CASSERTGSYNEQFF. The CDR3 DNA sequence: TGTGCCAGCAGCGAACGGACGGGGTCCTACAATGAGCAGTTCTTC.

This clonotype occurred once. J is TRBJ2-7 and V is TRBV2; 7 bases align to TRBD1. The germline V gene has CDR1 SNHLY and CDR2 FYNNEI. This CDR3 is 13 amino acids long. V shed 6 bases and J 8 bases; nucleotides not matched to a gene: 10. The CDR3 DNA is TGTGCCAGCAGGGGTCCGGGACAGCTCAAGCAGTACTTC. This encodes CASRGPGQLKQYF.

This clonotype was seen a handful of times. The chain joins TRBV5-1 to TRBJ2-7; possible D gene TRBD1, 5 bases. CDR1 SGHRS and CDR2 YFSETQ come from the germline V gene. Trimming cost V 3 bases and J 6 bases, with 10 bases left between them. The CDR3 extends over 12 amino acids. The CDR3: CASSSGQVEQYF. In DNA form, the CDR3 reads TGCGCCAGCAGCTCTGGACAAGTCGAGCAGTACTTC.

The chain couples TRBV5-1 to TRBJ2-3; D is possibly TRBD1 or TRBD2 (5 bases each). This CDR3 has 16 amino acids. Germline CDR1 and CDR2: SGHRS and YFSETQ. The V and J ends lost 4 bases and 3 bases respectively, with 18 bases between them. The CDR3 protein is CASSNPGRRGTDTQYF. CDR3 sequence (DNA): TGCGCCAGCAGCAACCCGGGACGGCGCGGGACAGATACGCAGTATTTT.

In its sample, this clonotype was seen many times. The chain carries TRBV29-1 and TRBJ1-5; the D gene is possibly TRBD1 (6 bases). The germline V and J ends were trimmed by 5 bases and 5 bases, with 13 bases remaining between them. The CDR3 is 13 residues long. Germline CDR1 and CDR2: SQVTM and ANQGSEA. As DNA, the CDR3 is TGCAGCGTTATCCCCGGACAGCATCAGCCCCAGCATTTT. Its translation: CSVIPGQHQPQHF.

This clonotype came up a few times. This chain links TRBV3-1 with TRBJ1-1; possibly TRBD1 for D (6 bases). Trimming took off 2 bases at V and 2 bases at J, with 9 bases between the two ends. The CDR3 length is 14 residues. CDR1 and CDR2 from the germline V gene are LGHDT and YNNKEL (reference sequence). CDR3 DNA sequence: TGTGCCAGCAGCCAACTACAGGGTAACACTGAAGCTTTCTTT. Translating it yields CASSQLQGNTEAFF.

In this sample, this clonotype turned up many times. The CDR3 loop reads CASSGHRDRNEKLFF. The CDR3 region has the DNA TGTGCCAGCAGCGGACACCGGGACAGAAATGAAAAACTGTTTTTT. The V and J genes are TRBV5-8 and TRBJ1-4; 7 positions match TRBD1. CDR1 is SGHTS, CDR2 YDEGEE, per germline. CDR3 length equals 15 residues. Germline trimming cut 4 bases from V and 5 bases from J; bases unmatched to any gene: 8.

The chain has TRBV24-1 and TRBJ2-2, with D tentatively TRBD2 (6 bases). The CDR3 is made up of 17 amino acids. Germline CDR1 is KGHDR and CDR2 is SFDVKD. Trimming left V 12 bases short and J 5 bases short, with 27 bases between. CDR3 residues: CAAGTLLGAELTGELFF. CDR3 bases: TGTGCCGCCGGGACTCTGCTTGGCGCCGAATTGACCGGGGAGCTGTTTTTT.

The table lists this clonotype with a few counts. The chain couples TRBV2 to TRBJ2-2; TRBD1 aligns across 12 bases. The V and J ends lost 7 bases and 6 bases, in that order; junction bases with no gene match: 3. The CDR3 runs to 14 residues. Germline lookup yields CDR1 SNHLY and CDR2 FYNNEI. The CDR3, as DNA: TGTGCCAGCACTCGGGACAGGGGGCCCGGGGAGCTGTTTTTT. The encoded protein is CASTRDRGPGELFF.

The chain joins TRBV24-1 to TRBJ2-3; 8 nucleotides line up with TRBD1. Germline CDR1 reads KGHDR; CDR2 reads SFDVKD. V was clipped by 5 bases and J by 5 bases; unmatched bases: 11. The CDR3 has 16 residues. The CDR3, as DNA: TGTGCCACCAGTGGGATTACAGGACAGGGTGAAGATACGCAGTATTTT. It specifies CATSGITGQGEDTQYF.

This clonotype was found many times. This CDR3 is missing its conserved last phenylalanine or tryptophan, likely due to a read error. The DNA is left out, because the CDR3 cannot be placed on it with certainty; the CDR3 is given as TCRdb lists it. The chain couples TRBV12-3 or TRBV12-4 to TRBJ2-5; TRBD1 is the table's D call, not checked against the DNA. Ends included, the CDR3 has 12 residues. CDR3 in amino acids: CASSLGQDTPIL.

The gene calls are TRBV2 and TRBJ1-2; TRBD1 might be the D (6 bases). V dropped 6 bases and J dropped 12 bases, with 17 bases sitting between them. CDR1 is SNHLY and CDR2 is FYNNEI in the germline V gene. This CDR3 has 12 residues. Here the CDR3 DNA reads TGTGCCAGCAGAGAAATCCCAGGGGATCACACCTTC. Protein: CASREIPGDHTF.